This T cell receptor beta chain was retrieved from a study of tissue T cells after allogeneic stem cell transplantation. CDR3 length: 14 amino acids. Looked up from germline, CDR1 is SGHSN and CDR2 is HYEKVE. V shed 4 bases, J shed 1 base, and the junction held 5 bases outside the gene matches. Sample time point: mouse harvest day 14 after allogeneic transplant. Each mouse received 10^7 T-cell-depleted marrow cells plus 10^6 splenic CD5+ T cells by tail vein. This mouse GVHD model was MHC-mismatched B6 to BALB/c, profiled day 7 or 14. Sequencing of TCRbeta CDR3 at survey depth gave sequences and template counts. Method: immunoSEQ multiplex PCR; TCRdb's copy keeps in-frame clones and lacks some. The sample consists of about 1,800 clones, roughly 45% of them appearing once. A remark on this clone: Mouse names are used for the genes. The CDR3 is cut off 1 residue early in the read; its end comes from the germline J gene.

Sequenced input: blood. This receptor was obtained from a female BALB/c mouse given C57BL/6 T cells with graft-versus-host disease after an allogeneic hematopoietic cell transplant. The chain is built from TRBV12-1 and TRBJ2-7; the match to TRBD2 covers 8 bases. The CDR3 protein is CASSTGAFSYEQYF. The CDR3 DNA, read in part, is TGTGCCAGCTCGACTGGGGCTTTTTCCTATGAACAGTAC.